Included here is one TCR beta chain sequence, with context. V gave up 1 base and J gave up 3 bases, with 3 bases separating them. Germline V lookup: CDR1 SGHAT, CDR2 FQNNGV. This CDR3 has 13 residues. The sample comes from a study of blood T cell repertoires in COVID-19. The overall study: Whether acute or convalescent, the COVID-19 samples came from the United States, Italy and Spain.

Original handling: For nucleated cells, counts were estimated from reference gene primer amplification. TCRdb's table, derived via immunoSEQ multiplex PCR, lists solely in-frame clones and lacks some. The V and J calls and clone size were taken over from that table, and D and trimming were inferred from the DNA. The sample has about 36,000 clones, over 75% seen once; the top ten hold 35% to 45%. The rearrangement links TRBV11-2 to TRBJ2-2; D remains unclear. The sequence was obtained from a human donor in a cohort sampled during active or convalescent COVID-19. The donor label of this sample is uncertain. Sequencing was carried out using peripheral blood. The CDR3 bases are TGTGCCAGCAGCTTAGTAGACACCGGGGAGCTGTTTTTT. It specifies CASSLVDTGELFF.